These 5 T cell receptor beta chains share one sample of origin, sequenced in a study of CD8+ T cells in alopecia areata. RNA was extracted and reverse transcribed into cDNA as the sequencing template. Libraries were prepared by immunoSEQ multiplex PCR; TCRdb keeps only in-frame clonotypes and omits some of them. The sample has 250,000 to 300,000 clones; 55% to 75% are singletons. The sample's treatment: oral pan-JAK inhibitor, 5-10 mg twice daily. Sequences were derived from CD4+ T cells sorted from blood, sampled at week 24, from a patient treated with tofacitinib. The receptor set was obtained from a human donor with alopecia areata.

The chain recombines TRBV30 with TRBJ1-2; D perhaps matches TRBD1 (6 bases). In germline, CDR1 is GTSNPN, CDR2 SVGIG (reference sequence). Trimming left V 0 bases short and J 2 bases short, with 13 bases between. This CDR3 comprises 15 residues. The chain's CDR3 is CAWSVQGGGNYGYTF. Here the CDR3 DNA reads TGTGCCTGGAGTGTACAAGGAGGGGGGAACTATGGCTACACCTTC.

This clone came up a few times. The gene calls are TRBV29-1 and TRBJ1-4; D is undetermined. V was cut by 6 bases and J by 8 bases, with 13 bases left in between. Germline CDR1 reads SQVTM; CDR2 reads ANQGSEA. CDR3 length: 12 amino acids. The DNA of the CDR3 is TGCAGCGTCAGATACGGCCCCGAAAAACTGTTTTTT. This gives the protein CSVRYGPEKLFF.

In the case of this clone: Additional DNA sequences in this sample encode the identical CDR3. V and J are TRBV5-1 and TRBJ1-1; D not certain. Trimming stripped 0 bases from V and 1 base from J, with 4 bases between. Germline CDR1 reads SGHRS; CDR2 reads YFSETQ. This CDR3 region has 13 residues. The CDR3 reads CASSLDWNTEAFF. CDR3 in DNA: TGCGCCAGCAGCTTGGATTGGAACACTGAAGCTTTCTTT.

This clone was counted only a few times. The chain is built from TRBV29-1 and TRBJ2-6, with D tentatively TRBD2 (6 bases). Germline V CDR1 and CDR2: SQVTM, ANQGSEA. This CDR3 region has 18 residues. V lost 7 bases and J lost 1, with 23 bases in between. Here the CDR3 reads CSDGEIREKPSGANVLTF. CDR3 coding DNA: TGCAGCGATGGAGAGATCCGGGAGAAGCCGTCTGGGGCCAACGTCCTGACTTTC.

V usage is TRBV4-1 and J usage is TRBJ2-7, with D perhaps matching TRBD1 or TRBD2 (5 bases each). This CDR3 is built from 17 residues. CDR1 is MGHRA and CDR2 is YSYEKL in the germline V gene. V shed 3 bases and J shed 3 bases, with 21 bases lying between them. CDR3 region: CASSHLKRGAGDYEQYF. As DNA, the CDR3 is TGCGCCAGCAGCCACCTTAAAAGAGGGGCGGGCGACTACGAGCAGTACTTC.